This TCR beta chain was captured by sequencing in a study of shared clonotypes between healthy human individuals. Germline V gives CDR1 SGHRS, CDR2 YFSETQ. The CDR3 is 17 amino acids. As regards this clone: Its target is unknown.

Study-wide results and limits: Shared across a handful of donors were roughly 4.7% of the naive CD4 clonotypes.

Source study methods: Junction-only immunoSEQ sequences carried no quality scores, so filtering differed. TCRdb's table, derived via immunoSEQ multiplex PCR, lists solely in-frame clones and lacks some. V, J and clone size derive from that table, while D and trimming were established from the DNA sequence. The sample carries around 200,000 clones, approximately 92% recorded once. Donors comprised only Caucasian adults living in Nashville, Tennessee. Sequencing was performed on naive CD4+ T cells sorted from blood. Sample subset: CD45RA+ positively selected. This clonotype was sampled from a woman in her 30s in good health. This chain connects TRBV5-1 to TRBJ2-5, with D possibly TRBD2 on 6 matching bases. The J call may be wrong; the DNA end is better matched by TRBJ2-7. CDR3 protein: CASSFLVGTANSYEQYF. The DNA of the CDR3 is TGCGCCAGCAGCTTCTTGGTCGGGACTGCTAACTCCTACGAGCAGTACTTC.